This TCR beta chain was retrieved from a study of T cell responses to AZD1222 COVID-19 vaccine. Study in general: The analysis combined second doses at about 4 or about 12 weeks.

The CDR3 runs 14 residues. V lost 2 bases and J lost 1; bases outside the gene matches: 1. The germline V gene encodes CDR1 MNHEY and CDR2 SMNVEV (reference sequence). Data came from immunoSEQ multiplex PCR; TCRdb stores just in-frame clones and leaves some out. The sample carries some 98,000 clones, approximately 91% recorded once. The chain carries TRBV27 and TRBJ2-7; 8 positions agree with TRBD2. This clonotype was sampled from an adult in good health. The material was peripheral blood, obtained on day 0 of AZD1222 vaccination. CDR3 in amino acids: CASSLREGSYEQYF. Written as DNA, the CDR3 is TGTGCCAGCAGTTTACGGGAGGGTTCCTACGAGCAGTACTTC.